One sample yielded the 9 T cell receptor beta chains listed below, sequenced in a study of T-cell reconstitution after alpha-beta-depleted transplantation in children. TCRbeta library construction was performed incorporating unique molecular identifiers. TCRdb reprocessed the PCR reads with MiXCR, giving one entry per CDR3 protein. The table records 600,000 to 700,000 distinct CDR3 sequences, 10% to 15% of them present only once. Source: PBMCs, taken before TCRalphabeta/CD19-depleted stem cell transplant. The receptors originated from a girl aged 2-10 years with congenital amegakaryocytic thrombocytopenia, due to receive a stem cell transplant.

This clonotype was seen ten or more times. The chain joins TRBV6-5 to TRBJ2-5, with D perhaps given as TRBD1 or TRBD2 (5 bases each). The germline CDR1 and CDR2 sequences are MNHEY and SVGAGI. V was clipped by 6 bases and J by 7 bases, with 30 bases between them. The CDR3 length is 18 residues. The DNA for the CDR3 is TGTGCCAGCAGCCTCGATCCTATCGGGACCAGCAACCTTGGGACCCAGTACTTC. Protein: CASSLDPIGTSNLGTQYF.

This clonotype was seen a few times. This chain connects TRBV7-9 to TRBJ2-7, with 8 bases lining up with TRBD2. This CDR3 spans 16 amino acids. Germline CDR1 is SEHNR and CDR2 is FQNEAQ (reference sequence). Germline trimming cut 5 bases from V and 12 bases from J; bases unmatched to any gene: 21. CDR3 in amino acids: CASSPNLLGLAQSMYF. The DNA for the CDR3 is TGTGCCAGCAGCCCAAATTTATTAGGACTAGCCCAGAGCATGTACTTC. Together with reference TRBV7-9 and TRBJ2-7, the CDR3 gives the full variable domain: DTGVSQNPRHKITKRGQNVTFRCDPISEHNRLYWYRQTLGQGPEFLTYFQNEAQLEKSRLLSDRFSAERPKGSFSTLEIQRTEQGDSAMYLCASSPNLLGLAQSMYFGPGTRLTVT.

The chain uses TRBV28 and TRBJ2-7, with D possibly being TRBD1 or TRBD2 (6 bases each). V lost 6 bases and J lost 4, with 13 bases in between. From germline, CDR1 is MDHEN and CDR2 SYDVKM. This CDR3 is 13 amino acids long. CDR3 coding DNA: TGTGCCAGCAGGGCACAGGGACTTTACGAGCAGTACTTC. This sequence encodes CASRAQGLYEQYF. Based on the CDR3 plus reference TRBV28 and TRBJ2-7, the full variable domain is DVKVTQSSRYLVKRTGEKVFLECVQDMDHENMFWYRQDPGLGLRLIYFSYDVKMKEKGDIPEGYSVSREKKERFSLILESASTNQTSMYLCASRAQGLYEQYFGPGTRLTVT.

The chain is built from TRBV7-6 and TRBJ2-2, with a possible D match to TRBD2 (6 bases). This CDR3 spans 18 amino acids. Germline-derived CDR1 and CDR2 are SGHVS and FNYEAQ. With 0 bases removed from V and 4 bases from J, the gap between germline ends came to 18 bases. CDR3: CASSLAGGLSGFTGELFF. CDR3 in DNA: TGTGCCAGCAGCTTAGCTGGGGGACTCAGTGGGTTCACCGGGGAGCTGTTTTTT.

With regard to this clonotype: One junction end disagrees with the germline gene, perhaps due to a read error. The CDR3 nucleotides are TGTGCCAGCAGCCAATCTGGAGAGACCCAGTGCTTC. It translates to CASSQSGETQCF. The rearrangement joins TRBV12-3 or TRBV12-4 to TRBJ2-5; D not certain. This CDR3 contains 12 residues.

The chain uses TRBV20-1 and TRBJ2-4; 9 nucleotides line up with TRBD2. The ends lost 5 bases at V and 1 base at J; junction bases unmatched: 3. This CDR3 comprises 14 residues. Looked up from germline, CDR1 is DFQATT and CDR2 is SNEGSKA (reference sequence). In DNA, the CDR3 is TGCAGTGCTTTGACTAGCGGCGCCAAAAACATTCAGTACTTC. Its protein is CSALTSGAKNIQYF.

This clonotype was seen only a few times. CDR3 amino acids: CASSPTLPGYNEQFF. The CDR3 coding sequence is TGTGCCAGCAGTCCCACTCTACCCGGCTACAATGAGCAGTTCTTC. The gene calls are TRBV6-1 and TRBJ2-1; unclear D gene. This CDR3 is built from 15 residues. V lost 5 bases and J lost 3, with 14 bases in between. CDR1 is MNHNS, CDR2 SASEGT, per germline.

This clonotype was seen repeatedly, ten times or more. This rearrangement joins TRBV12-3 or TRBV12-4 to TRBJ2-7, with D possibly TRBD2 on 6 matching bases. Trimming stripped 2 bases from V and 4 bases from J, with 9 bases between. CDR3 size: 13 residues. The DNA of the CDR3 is TGTGCCAGCAGTTTATCGGCGGGATACGAGCAGTACTTC. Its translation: CASSLSAGYEQYF.

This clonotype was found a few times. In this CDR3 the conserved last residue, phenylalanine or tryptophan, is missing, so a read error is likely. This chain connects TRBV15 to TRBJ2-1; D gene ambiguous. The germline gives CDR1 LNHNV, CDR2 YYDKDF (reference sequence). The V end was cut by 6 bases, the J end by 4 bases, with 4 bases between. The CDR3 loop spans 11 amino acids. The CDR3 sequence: CATRSYNEQFS. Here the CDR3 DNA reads TGTGCCACCAGGTCTTACAATGAGCAGTTCTCC.